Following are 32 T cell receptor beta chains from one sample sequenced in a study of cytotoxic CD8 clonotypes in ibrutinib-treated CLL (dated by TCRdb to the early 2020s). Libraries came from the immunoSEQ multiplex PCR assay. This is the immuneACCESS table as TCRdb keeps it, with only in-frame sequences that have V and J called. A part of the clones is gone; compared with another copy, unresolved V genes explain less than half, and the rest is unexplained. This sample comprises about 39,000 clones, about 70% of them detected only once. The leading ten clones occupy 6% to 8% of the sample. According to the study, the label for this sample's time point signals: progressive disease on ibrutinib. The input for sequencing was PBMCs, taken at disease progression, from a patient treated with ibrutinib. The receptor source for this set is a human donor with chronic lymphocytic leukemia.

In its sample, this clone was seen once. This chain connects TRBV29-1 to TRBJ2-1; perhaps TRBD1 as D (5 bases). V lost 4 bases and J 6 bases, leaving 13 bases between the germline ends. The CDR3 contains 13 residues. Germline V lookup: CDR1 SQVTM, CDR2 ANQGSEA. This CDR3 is CSVGLRVSNEQFF. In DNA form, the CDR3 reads TGCAGCGTTGGTCTCAGGGTCTCCAATGAGCAGTTCTTC.

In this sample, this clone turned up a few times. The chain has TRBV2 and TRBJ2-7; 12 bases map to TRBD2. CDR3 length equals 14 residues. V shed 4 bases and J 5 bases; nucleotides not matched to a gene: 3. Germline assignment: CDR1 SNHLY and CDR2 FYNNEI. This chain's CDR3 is CASSGPSGRDEQYF. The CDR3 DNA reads TGTGCCAGCAGTGGGCCTAGCGGGAGGGACGAGCAGTACTTC.

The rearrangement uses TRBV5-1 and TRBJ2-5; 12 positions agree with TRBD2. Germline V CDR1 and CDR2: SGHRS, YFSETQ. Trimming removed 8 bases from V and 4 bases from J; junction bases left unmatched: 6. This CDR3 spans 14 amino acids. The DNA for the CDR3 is TGCGCCAGTAGACTAGCGGGAGTGGTAGAGACCCAGTACTTC. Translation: CASRLAGVVETQYF.

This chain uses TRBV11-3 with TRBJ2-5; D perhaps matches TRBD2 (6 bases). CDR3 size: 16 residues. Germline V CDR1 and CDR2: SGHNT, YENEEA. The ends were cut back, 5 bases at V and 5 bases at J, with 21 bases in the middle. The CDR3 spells CASSRPGWGGDETQYF. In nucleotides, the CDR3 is TGTGCCAGCAGCCGACCTGGGTGGGGAGGCGACGAGACCCAGTACTTC.

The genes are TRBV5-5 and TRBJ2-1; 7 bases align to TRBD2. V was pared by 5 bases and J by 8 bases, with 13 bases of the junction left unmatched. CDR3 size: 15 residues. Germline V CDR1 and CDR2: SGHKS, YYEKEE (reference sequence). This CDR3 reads CASSSGTMGVDEQFF. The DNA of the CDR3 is TGTGCCAGCAGTTCCGGGACTATGGGAGTGGATGAGCAGTTCTTC.

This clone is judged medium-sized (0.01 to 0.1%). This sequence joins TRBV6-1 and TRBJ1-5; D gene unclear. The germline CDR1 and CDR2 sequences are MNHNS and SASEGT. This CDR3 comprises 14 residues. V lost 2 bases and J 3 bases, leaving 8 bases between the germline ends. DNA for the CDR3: TGTGCCAGCAGTGAACCCTCGATCAATCAGCCCCAGCATTTT. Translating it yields CASSEPSINQPQHF.

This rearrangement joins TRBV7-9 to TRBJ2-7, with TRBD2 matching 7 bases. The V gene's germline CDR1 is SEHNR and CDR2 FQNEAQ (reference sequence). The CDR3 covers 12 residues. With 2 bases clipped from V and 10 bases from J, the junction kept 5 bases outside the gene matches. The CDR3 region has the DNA TGTGCCAGCAGCTTAATGGAGCGGGAACAGTACTTC. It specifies CASSLMEREQYF. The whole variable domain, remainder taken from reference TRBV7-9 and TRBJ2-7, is DTGVSQNPRHKITKRGQNVTFRCDPISEHNRLYWYRQTLGQGPEFLTYFQNEAQLEKSRLLSDRFSAERPKGSFSTLEIQRTEQGDSAMYLCASSLMEREQYFGPGTRLTVT.

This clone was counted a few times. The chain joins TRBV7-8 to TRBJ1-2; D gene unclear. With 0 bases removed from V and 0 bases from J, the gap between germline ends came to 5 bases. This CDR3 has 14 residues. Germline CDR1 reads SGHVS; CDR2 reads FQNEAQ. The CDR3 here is CASSLANSNYGYTF. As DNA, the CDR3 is TGTGCCAGCAGCTTAGCGAATTCTAACTATGGCTACACCTTC.

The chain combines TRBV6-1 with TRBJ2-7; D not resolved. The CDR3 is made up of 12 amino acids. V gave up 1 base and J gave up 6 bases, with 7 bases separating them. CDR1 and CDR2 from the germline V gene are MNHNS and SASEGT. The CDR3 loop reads CASSEDSSEQYF. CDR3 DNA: TGTGCCAGCAGTGAAGACAGTTCCGAGCAGTACTTC.

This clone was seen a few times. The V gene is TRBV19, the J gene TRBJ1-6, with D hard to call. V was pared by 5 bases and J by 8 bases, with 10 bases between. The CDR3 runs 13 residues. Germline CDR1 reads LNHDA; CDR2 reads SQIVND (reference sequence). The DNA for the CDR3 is TGTGCCAGTAGTCCCAGCCTGGATTCACCCCTCCACTTT. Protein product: CASSPSLDSPLHF.

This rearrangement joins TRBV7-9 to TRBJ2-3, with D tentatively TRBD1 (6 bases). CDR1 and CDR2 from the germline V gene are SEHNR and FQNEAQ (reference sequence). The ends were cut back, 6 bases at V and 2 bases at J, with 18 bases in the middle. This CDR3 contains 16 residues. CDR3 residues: CASSITGHGDTDTQYF. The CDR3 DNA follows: TGTGCCAGCAGTATCACGGGACACGGGGACACAGATACGCAGTATTTT. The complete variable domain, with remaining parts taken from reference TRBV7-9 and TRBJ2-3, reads DTGVSQNPRHKITKRGQNVTFRCDPISEHNRLYWYRQTLGQGPEFLTYFQNEAQLEKSRLLSDRFSAERPKGSFSTLEIQRTEQGDSAMYLCASSITGHGDTDTQYFGPGTRLTVL.

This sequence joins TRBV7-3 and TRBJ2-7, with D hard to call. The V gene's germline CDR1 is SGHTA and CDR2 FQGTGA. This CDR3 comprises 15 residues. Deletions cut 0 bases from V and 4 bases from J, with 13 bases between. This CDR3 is CASSLTSGGGYEQYF. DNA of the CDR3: TGTGCCAGCAGCTTAACGTCCGGCGGCGGATACGAGCAGTACTTC.

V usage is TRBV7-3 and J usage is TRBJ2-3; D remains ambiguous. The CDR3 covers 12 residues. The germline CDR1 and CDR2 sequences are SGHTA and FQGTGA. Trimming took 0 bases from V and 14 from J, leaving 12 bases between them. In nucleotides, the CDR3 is TGTGCCAGCAGCTTAACGATGAATAAGCTGTATTTT. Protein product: CASSLTMNKLYF.

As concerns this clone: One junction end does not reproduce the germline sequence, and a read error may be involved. The CDR3: CASSEAMGGVNTEAFF. In DNA, the CDR3 is TGTGCCAGCAGCGAAGCAATGGGAGGGGTGAACACTGAAGCTTTCTTT. The V and J genes are TRBV2 and TRBJ1-1; D might be TRBD1 (5 bases). This CDR3 is 16 amino acids long. The germline V gene has CDR1 SNHLY and CDR2 FYNNEI.

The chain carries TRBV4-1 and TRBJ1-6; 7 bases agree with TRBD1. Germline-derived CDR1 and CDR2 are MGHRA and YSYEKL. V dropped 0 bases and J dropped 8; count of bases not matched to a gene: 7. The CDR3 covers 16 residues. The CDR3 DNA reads TGCGCCAGCAGCCAAGAAAGACAGGGTTGGGATTCACCCCTCCACTTT. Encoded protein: CASSQERQGWDSPLHF.

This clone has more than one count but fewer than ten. The CDR3 spells CATSLAGELFF. The CDR3 DNA reads TGTGCCACCTCCTTGGCCGGGGAGCTGTTTTTT. The chain employs TRBV19 and TRBJ2-2; no clear D gene. Trimming shortened V by 10 bases and J by 6 bases, and 9 bases separated the two germline ends. The CDR3 runs 11 residues. Germline CDR1 is LNHDA and CDR2 is SQIVND (reference sequence).

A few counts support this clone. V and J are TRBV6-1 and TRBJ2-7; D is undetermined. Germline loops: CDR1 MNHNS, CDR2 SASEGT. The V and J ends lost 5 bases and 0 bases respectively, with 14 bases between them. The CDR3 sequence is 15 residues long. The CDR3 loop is CASSPSADPSYEQYF. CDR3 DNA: TGTGCCAGCAGTCCCTCCGCAGATCCCTCCTACGAGCAGTACTTC.

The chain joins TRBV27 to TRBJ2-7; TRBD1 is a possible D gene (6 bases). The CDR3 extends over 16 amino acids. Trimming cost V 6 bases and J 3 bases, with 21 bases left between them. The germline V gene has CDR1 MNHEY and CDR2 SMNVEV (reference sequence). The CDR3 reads CASSTYQTGRFYEQYF. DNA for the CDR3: TGTGCCAGCAGCACGTACCAGACAGGTCGCTTCTACGAGCAGTACTTC.

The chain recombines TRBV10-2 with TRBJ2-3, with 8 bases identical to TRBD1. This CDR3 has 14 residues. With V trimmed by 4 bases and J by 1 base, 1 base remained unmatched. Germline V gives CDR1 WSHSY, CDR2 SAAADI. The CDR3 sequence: CASSGGQGTDTQYF. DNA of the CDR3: TGCGCCAGCAGTGGGGGACAGGGCACAGATACGCAGTATTTT.

The CDR3 DNA follows: TGTGCCAGCAGTTACCAGGGTCCCTACGAGCAGTACTTC. It yields the protein CASSYQGPYEQYF. This chain uses TRBV6-5 with TRBJ2-7, with a weak D call TRBD1 (5 bases). Germline CDR1 reads MNHEY; CDR2 reads SVGAGI. Between the trimmed V and J ends, which lost 2 bases and 2 bases, there was a span of 7 bases. The CDR3 length is 13 residues.

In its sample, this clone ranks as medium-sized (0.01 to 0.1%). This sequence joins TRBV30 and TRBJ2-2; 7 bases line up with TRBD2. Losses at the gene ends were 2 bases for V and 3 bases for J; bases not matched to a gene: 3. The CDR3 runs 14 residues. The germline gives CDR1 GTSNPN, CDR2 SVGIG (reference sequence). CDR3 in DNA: TGTGCCTGGAGTAGGCTAGCGGACACCGGGGAGCTGTTTTTT. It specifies CAWSRLADTGELFF.

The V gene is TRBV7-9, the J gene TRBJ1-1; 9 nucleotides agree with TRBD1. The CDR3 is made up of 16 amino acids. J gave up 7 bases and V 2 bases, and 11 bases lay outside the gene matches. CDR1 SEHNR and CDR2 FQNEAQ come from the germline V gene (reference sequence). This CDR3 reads CASSLQPTGGGNEAFF. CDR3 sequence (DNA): TGTGCCAGCAGCTTACAACCAACAGGGGGCGGTAATGAAGCTTTCTTT.

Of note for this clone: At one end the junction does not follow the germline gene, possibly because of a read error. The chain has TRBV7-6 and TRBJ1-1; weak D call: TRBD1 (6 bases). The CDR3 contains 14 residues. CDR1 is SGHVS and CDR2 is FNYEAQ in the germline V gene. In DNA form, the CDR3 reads TGTGCCAGCAGCTCCGGACAGCGACGAGGTGAAGCTTTATTT. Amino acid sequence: CASSSGQRRGEALF. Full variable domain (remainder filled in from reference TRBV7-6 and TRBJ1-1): GAGVSQSPRYKVTKRGQDVALRCDPISGHVSLYWYRQALGQGPEFLTYFNYEAQQDKSGLPNDRFSAERPEGSISTLTIQRTEQRDSAMYRCASSSGQRRGEALFGQGTRLTVV.

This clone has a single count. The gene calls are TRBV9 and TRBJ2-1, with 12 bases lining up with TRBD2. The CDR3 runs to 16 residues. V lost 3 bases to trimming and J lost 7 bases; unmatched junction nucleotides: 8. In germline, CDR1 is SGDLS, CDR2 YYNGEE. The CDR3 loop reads CASSARTSGIANEQFF. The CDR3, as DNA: TGTGCCAGCAGCGCCCGGACTAGCGGGATAGCGAATGAGCAGTTCTTC.

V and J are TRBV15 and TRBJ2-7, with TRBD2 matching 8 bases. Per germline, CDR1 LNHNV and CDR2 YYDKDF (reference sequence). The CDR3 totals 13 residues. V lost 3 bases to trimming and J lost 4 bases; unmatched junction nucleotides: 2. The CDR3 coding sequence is TGTGCCACCAGCAGTAAGCGGGAGTACGAGCAGTACTTC. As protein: CATSSKREYEQYF.

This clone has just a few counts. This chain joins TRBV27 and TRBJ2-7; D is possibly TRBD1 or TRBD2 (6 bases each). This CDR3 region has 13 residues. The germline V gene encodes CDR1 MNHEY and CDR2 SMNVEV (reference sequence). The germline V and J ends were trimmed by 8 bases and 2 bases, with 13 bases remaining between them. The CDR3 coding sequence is TGTGCCAGCCGTAAGGGGGGTACCTACGAGCAGTACTTC. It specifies CASRKGGTYEQYF.

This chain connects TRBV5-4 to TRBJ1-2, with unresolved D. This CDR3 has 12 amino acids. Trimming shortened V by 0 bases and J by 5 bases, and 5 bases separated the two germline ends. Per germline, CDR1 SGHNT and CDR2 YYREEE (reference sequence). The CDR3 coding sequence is TGTGCCAGCAGCTTGGACTCGTATGGCTACACCTTC. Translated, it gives CASSLDSYGYTF.

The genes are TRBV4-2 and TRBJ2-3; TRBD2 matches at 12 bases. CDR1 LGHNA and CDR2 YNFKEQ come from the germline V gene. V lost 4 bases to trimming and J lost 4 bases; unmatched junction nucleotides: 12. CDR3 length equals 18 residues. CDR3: CASSPKGASGRAADTQYF. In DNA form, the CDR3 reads TGTGCCAGCAGCCCAAAAGGGGCTAGCGGGAGGGCCGCAGATACGCAGTATTTT.

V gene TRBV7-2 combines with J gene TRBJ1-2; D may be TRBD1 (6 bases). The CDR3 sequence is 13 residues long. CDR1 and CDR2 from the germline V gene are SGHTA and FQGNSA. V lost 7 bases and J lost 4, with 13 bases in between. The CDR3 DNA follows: TGTGCCAGCACCCGAACAGGGAGCTATGGCTACACCTTC. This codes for CASTRTGSYGYTF. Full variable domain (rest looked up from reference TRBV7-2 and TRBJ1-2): GAGVSQSPSNKVTEKGKDVELRCDPISGHTALYWYRQSLGQGLEFLIYFQGNSAPDKSGLPSDRFSAERTGGSVSTLTIQRTQQEDSAVYLCASTRTGSYGYTFGSGTRLTVV.

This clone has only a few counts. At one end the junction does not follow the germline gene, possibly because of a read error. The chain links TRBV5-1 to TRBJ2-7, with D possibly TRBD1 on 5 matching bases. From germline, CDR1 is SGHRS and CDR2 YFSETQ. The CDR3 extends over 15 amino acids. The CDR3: CASGPQQAGSSEQYF. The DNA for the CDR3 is TGCGCCAGCGGCCCCCAACAGGCCGGATCCTCCGAGCAGTACTTC.

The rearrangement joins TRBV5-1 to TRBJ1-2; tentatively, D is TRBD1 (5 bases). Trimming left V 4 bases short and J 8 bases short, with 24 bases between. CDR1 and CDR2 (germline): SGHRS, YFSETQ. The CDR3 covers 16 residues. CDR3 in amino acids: CASSPDHGTPGSGYTF. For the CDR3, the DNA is TGCGCCAGCAGCCCCGACCACGGGACCCCGGGAAGCGGCTACACCTTC.

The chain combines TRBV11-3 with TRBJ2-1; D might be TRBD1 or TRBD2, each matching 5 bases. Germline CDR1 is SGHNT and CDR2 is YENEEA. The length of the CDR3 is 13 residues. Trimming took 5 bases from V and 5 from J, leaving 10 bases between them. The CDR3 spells CASSPGPNNEQFF. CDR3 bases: TGTGCCAGCAGCCCGGGACCGAACAATGAGCAGTTCTTC.